The entry below describes one TCR beta chain. Its target is not known. CDR3 size: 15 residues. The V and J ends lost 7 bases and 8 bases respectively, with 20 bases between them. Germline loops: CDR1 MNHEY, CDR2 SVGAGI. A sample-barcoded 5' primer and a J-beta primer mix were used in a second PCR of roughly 6 to 11 cycles. TCRdb re-analysed the 5' RACE reads in MiXCR, keeping a single row per CDR3 protein. The profile shows 600,000 to 850,000 distinct CDR3 sequences, 35% to 45% of them singletons. The sample comes from a study of blood T cells in healthy people across ages. Notes on the study in general: The study found TCR beta diversity correlated strongly with naive T cell percentage.

Total RNA extracted from each sample amounted to at least 6 micrograms. The rearrangement links TRBV6-5 to TRBJ1-4; possibly TRBD1 for D (6 bases). The sample was blood. This receptor was identified in a woman aged 55-70 years in good health. CDR3 amino acids: CASTTGIGQGEKLFF. In DNA, the CDR3 is TGTGCCAGCACCACCGGGATAGGCCAGGGGGAAAAACTGTTTTTT.